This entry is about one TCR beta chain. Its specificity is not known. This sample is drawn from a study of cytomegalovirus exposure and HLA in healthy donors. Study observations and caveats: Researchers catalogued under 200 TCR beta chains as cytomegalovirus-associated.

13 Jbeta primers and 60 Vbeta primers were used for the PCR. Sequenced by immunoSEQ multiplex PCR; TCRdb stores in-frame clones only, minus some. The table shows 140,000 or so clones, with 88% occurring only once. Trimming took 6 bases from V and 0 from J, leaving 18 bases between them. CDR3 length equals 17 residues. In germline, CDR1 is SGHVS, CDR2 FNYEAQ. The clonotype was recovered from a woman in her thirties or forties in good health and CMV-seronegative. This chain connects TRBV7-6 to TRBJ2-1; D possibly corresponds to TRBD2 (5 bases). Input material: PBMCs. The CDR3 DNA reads TGTGCCAGCAGTCAGAAACCAAGCGGAAGCTCCTACAATGAGCAGTTCTTC. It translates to CASSQKPSGSSYNEQFF.